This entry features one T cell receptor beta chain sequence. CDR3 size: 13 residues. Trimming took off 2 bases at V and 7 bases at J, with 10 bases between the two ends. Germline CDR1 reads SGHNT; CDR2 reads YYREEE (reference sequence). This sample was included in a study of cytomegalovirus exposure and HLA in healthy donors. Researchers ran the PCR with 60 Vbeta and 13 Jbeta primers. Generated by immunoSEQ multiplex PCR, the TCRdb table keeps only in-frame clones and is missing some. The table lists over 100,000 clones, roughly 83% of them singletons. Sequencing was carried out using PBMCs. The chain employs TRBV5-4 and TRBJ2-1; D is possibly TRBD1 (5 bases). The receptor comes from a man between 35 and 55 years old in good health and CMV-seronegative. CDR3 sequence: CASSFLAGNEQFF. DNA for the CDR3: TGTGCCAGCAGCTTTCTTGCAGGGAATGAGCAGTTCTTC.